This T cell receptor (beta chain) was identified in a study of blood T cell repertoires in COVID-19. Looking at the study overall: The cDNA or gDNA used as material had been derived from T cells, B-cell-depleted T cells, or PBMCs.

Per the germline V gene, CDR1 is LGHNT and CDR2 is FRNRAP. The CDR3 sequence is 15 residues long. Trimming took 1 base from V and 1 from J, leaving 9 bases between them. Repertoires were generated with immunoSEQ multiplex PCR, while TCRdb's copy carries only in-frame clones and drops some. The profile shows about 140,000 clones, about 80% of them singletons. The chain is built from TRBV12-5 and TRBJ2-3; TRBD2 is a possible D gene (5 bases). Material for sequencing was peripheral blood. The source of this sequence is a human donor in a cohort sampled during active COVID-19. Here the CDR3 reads CASGLGARGTDTQYF. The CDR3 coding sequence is TGTGCTAGTGGTTTGGGAGCGCGGGGCACAGATACGCAGTATTTT.